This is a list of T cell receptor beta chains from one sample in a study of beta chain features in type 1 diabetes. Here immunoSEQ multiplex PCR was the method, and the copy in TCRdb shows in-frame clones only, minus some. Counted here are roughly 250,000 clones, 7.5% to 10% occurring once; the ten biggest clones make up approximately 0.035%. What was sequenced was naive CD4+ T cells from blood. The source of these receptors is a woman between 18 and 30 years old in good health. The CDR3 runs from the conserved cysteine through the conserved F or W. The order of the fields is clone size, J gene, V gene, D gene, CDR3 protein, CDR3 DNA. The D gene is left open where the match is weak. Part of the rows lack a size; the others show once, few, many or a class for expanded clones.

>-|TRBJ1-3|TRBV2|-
CASTRGPSNTIYF
TGTGCCAGCACGCGGGGACCGTCAAACACCATATATTTT
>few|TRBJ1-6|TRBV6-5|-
CASSYNGQLNSPLHF
TGTGCCAGCAGTTACAATGGGCAGTTAAATTCACCCCTCCACTTT
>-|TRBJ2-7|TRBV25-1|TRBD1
CASMGRGYEQYF
TGTGCCAGCATGGGCAGGGGGTACGAGCAGTACTTC
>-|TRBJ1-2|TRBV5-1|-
CASSSGLQQTNYGYTF
TGCGCCAGCAGCTCGGGACTCCAACAGACTAACTATGGCTACACCTTC
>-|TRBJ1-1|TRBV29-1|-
CSVVYGDGAFF
TGCAGCGTTGTCTACGGGGATGGAGCTTTCTTT
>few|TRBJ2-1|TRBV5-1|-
CASSLGGSPYNEQFF
TGCGCCAGCAGCTTGGGAGGGAGCCCCTACAATGAGCAGTTCTTC
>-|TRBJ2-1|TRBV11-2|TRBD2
CASSRVAGSYNEQFF
TGTGCCAGCAGCCGCGTAGCGGGTTCCTACAATGAGCAGTTCTTC
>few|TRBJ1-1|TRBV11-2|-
CASSFDRKAFF
TGTGCCAGCAGTTTCGACAGGAAAGCTTTCTTT
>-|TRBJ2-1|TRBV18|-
CASSPRRGGEQFF
TGTGCCAGCTCACCCCGGCGGGGTGGTGAGCAGTTCTTC
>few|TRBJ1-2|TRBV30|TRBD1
CAWIQGNGYTF
TGTGCCTGGATACAGGGGAATGGCTACACCTTC
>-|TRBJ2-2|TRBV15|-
CATSSGWSVWELFF
TGTGCCACCAGCAGTGGGTGGAGTGTCTGGGAGCTGTTTTTT
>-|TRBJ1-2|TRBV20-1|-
CSARDLGGYTF
TGCAGTGCTAGAGATCTAGGAGGCTACACCTTC
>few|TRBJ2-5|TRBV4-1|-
CASSQESLARPQETQYF
TGCGCCAGCAGCCAAGAATCCCTCGCGCGGCCCCAAGAGACCCAGTACTTC
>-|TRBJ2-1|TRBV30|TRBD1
CAWSGSRGGKEQFF
TGTGCCTGGAGTGGTTCCCGAGGGGGCAAGGAGCAGTTCTTC
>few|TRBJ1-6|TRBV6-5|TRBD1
CASSFTGAGLGSPLHF
TGTGCCAGCAGTTTCACAGGGGCGGGGCTGGGTTCACCCCTCCACTTT
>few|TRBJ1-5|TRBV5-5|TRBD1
CASSPTGGNQPQHF
TGTGCCAGCAGTCCCACAGGGGGCAATCAGCCCCAGCATTTT
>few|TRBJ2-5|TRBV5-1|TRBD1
CASSPSGTGQETQYF
TGCGCCAGCAGCCCCTCCGGGACAGGACAAGAGACCCAGTACTTC
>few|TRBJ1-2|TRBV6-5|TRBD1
CASSTRTGGSYGYTF
TGTGCCAGCAGTACGCGAACAGGGGGCAGCTATGGCTACACCTTC
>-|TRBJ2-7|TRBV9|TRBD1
CASSVGVQGIYEQYF
TGTGCCAGCAGCGTAGGGGTACAGGGGATATACGAGCAGTACTTC
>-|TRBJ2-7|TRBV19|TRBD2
CASTARSAGEGEQYF
TGTGCCAGTACCGCTAGGTCAGCGGGAGAGGGCGAGCAGTACTTC
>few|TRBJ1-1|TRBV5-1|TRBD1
CASSSGDRMNTEAFF
TGCGCCAGCAGCTCGGGGGACAGGATGAACACTGAAGCTTTCTTT
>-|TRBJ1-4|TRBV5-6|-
CASSLKQTNEKLFF
TGTGCCAGCAGCTTAAAGCAAACTAATGAAAAACTGTTTTTT
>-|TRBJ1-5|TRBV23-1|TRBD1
CASSPSSGGINQPQHF
TGCGCCAGCAGCCCTTCTTCAGGGGGGATCAATCAGCCCCAGCATTTT
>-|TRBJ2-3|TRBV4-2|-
CASSQDPAGGTDTQYF
TGTGCCAGCAGCCAAGATCCAGCGGGCGGCACAGATACGCAGTATTTT
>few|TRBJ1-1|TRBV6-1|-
CASREGTPSEAFF
TGTGCCAGCAGAGAAGGGACACCGTCCGAAGCTTTCTTT
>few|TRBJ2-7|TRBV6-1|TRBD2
CAISELRGGPNEQYF
TGTGCCATCAGTGAATTGCGGGGGGGCCCCAACGAGCAGTACTTC
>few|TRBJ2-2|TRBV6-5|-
CASKNRANTGELFF
TGTGCCAGCAAGAACAGGGCGAACACCGGGGAGCTGTTTTTT
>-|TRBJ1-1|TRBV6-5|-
CASTKQGGTEAFF
TGTGCCAGCACCAAACAGGGAGGGACTGAAGCTTTCTTT
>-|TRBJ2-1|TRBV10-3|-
CAISLALYNEQFF
TGTGCCATCAGTCTAGCCCTCTACAATGAGCAGTTCTTC
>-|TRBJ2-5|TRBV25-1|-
CASNLAYMETQYF
TGTGCCAGTAACCTAGCCTATATGGAGACCCAGTACTTC
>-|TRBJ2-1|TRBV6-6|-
CASSYFPTTGAFIF
TGTGCCAGCAGTTACTTCCCGACCACCGGAGCGTTTATCTTC
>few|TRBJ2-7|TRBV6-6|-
CASSDVGRASYEQYF
TGTGCCAGCAGTGACGTCGGGCGGGCCTCCTACGAGCAGTACTTC